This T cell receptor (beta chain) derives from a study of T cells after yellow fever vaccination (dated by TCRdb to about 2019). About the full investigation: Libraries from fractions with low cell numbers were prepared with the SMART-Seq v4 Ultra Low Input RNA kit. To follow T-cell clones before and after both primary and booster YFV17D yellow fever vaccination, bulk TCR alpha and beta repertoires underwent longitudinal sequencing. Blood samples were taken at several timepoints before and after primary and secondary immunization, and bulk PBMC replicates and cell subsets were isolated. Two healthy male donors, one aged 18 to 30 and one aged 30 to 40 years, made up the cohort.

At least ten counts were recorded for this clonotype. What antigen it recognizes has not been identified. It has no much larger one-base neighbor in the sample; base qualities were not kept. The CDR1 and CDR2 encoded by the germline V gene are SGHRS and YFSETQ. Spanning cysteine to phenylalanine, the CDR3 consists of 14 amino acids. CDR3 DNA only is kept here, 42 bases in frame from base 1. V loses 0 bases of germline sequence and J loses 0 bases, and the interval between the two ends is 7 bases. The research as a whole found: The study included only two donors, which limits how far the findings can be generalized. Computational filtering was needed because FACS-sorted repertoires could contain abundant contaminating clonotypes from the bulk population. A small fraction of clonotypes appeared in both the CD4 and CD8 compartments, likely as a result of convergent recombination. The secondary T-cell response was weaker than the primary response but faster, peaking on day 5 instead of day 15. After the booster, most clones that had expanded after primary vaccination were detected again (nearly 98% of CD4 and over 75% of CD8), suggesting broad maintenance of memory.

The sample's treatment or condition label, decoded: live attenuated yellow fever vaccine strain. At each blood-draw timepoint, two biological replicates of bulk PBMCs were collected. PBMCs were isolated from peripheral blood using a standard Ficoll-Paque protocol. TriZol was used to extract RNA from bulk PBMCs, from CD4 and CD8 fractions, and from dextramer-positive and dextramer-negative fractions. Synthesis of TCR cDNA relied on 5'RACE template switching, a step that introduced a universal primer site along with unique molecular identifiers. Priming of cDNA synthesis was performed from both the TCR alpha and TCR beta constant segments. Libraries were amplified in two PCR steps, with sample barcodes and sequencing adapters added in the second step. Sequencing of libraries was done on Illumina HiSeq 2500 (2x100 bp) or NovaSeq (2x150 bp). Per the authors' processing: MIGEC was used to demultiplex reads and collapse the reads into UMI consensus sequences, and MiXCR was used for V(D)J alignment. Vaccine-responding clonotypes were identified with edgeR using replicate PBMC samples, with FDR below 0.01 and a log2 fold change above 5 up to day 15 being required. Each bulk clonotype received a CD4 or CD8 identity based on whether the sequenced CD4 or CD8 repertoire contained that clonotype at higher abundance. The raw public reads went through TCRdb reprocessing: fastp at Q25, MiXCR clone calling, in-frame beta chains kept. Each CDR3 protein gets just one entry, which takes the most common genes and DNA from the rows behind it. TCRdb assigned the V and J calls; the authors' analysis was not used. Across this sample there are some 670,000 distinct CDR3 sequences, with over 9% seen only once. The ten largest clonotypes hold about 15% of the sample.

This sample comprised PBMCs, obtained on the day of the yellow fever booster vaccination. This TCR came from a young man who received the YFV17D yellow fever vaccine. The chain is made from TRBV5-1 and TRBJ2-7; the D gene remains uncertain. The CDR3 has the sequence CASSLAPDSYEQYF. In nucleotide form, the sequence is TGCGCCAGCAGCTTGGCCCCAGACTCCTACGAGCAGTACTTC.